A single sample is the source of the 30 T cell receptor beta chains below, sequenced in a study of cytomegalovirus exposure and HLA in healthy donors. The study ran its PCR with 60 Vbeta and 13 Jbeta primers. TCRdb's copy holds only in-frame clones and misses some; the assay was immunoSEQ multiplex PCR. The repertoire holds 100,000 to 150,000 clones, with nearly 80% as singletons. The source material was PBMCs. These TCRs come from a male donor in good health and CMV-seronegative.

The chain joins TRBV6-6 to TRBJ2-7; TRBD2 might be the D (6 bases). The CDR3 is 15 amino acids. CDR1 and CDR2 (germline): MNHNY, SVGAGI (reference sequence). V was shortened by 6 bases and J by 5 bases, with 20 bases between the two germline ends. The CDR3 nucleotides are TGTGCCAGCAGCTCTCATCGCGGGGACGTCGACGAGCAGTACTTC. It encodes CASSSHRGDVDEQYF.

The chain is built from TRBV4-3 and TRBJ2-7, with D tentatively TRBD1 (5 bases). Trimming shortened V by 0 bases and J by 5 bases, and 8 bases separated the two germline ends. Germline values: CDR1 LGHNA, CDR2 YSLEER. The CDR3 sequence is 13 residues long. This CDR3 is CASSQEAGNEQYF. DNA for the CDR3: TGCGCCAGCAGCCAAGAAGCAGGGAACGAGCAGTACTTC.

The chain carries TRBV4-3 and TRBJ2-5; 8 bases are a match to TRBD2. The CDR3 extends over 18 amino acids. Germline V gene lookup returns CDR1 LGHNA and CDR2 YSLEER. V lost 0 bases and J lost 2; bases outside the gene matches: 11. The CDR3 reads CASSQELAGLMPQETQYF. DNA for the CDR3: TGCGCCAGCAGCCAAGAATTAGCGGGGCTCATGCCTCAAGAGACCCAGTACTTC.

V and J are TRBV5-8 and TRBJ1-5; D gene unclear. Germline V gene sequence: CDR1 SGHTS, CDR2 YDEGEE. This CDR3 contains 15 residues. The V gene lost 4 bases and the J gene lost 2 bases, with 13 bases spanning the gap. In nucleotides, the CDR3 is TGTGCCAGCAGCCAACAGATTGCGCGCAATCAGCCCCAGCATTTT. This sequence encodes CASSQQIARNQPQHF.

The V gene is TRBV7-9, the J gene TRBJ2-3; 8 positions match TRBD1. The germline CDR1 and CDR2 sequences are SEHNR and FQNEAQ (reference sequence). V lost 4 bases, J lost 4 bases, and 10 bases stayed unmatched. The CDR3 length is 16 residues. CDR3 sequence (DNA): TGTGCCAGCAGCTCGTCCTGGACAGGGAAGCCAGATACGCAGTATTTT. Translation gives CASSSSWTGKPDTQYF. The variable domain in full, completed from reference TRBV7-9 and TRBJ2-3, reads DTGVSQNPRHKITKRGQNVTFRCDPISEHNRLYWYRQTLGQGPEFLTYFQNEAQLEKSRLLSDRFSAERPKGSFSTLEIQRTEQGDSAMYLCASSSSWTGKPDTQYFGPGTRLTVL.

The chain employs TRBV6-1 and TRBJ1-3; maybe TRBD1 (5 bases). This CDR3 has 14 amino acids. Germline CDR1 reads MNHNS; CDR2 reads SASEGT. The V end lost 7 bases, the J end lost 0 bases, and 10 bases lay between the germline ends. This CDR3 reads CASKRGGSGNTIYF. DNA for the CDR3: TGTGCCAGCAAGCGCGGGGGCTCTGGAAACACCATATATTTT.

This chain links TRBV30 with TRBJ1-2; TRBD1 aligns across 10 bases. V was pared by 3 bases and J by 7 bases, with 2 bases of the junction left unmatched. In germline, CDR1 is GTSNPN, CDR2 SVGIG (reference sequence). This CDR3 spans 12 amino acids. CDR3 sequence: CAWSGTGAGYTF. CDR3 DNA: TGTGCCTGGAGCGGGACAGGGGCTGGCTACACCTTC.

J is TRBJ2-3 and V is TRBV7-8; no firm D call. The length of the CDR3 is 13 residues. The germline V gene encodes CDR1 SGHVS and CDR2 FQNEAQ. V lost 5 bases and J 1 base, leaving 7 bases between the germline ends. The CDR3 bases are TGTGCCAGCAGCCCCTCGGGCACAGATACGCAGTATTTT. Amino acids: CASSPSGTDTQYF.

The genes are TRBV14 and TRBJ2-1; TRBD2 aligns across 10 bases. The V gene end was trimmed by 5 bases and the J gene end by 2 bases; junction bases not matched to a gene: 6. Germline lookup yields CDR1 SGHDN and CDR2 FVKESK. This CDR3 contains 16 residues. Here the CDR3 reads CASSFWTSGPYNEQFF. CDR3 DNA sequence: TGTGCCAGCAGCTTCTGGACTAGCGGACCCTACAATGAGCAGTTCTTC.

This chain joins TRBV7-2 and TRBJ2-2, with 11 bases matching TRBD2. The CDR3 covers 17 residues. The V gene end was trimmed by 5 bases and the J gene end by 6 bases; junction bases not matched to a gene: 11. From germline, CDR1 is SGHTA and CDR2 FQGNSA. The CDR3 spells CASSPRGSGGAAGELFF. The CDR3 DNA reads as TGTGCCAGCAGCCCCCGGGGTAGCGGGGGGGCGGCCGGGGAGCTGTTTTTT.

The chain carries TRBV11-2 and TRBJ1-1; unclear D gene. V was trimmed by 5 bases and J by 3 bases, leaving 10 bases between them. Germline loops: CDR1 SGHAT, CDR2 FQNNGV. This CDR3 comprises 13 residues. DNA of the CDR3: TGTGCCAGCAGCGTAGGCCGGGACACTGAAGCTTTCTTT. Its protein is CASSVGRDTEAFF.

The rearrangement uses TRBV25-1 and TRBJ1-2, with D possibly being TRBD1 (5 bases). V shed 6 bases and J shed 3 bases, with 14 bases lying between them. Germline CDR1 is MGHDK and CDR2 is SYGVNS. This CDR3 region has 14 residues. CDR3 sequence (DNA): TGTGCCAGCAGCAATGGCGGGGCGGACTATGGCTACACCTTC. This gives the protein CASSNGGADYGYTF.

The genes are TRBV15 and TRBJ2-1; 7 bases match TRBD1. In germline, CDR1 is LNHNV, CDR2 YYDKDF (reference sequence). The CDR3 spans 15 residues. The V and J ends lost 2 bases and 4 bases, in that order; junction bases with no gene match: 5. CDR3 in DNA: TGTGCCACCAGCAGATCTGGGGACAGATACAATGAGCAGTTCTTC. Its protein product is CATSRSGDRYNEQFF.

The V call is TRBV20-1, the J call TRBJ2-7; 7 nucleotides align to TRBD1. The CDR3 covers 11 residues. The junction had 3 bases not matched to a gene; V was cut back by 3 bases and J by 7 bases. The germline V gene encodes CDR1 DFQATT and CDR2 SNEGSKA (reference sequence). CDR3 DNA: TGCAGTGCTAGCACAGGGGAGGAGCAGTACTTC. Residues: CSASTGEEQYF.

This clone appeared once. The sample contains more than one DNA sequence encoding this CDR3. The CDR3 protein is CASRNPTGDNSPLHF. In DNA, the CDR3 is TGTGCCAGCAGAAACCCGACAGGGGATAATTCACCCCTCCACTTT. V and J are TRBV6-1 and TRBJ1-6, with 8 bases matching TRBD1. Germline loops: CDR1 MNHNS, CDR2 SASEGT. The junction had 6 bases not matched to a gene; V was cut back by 6 bases and J by 5 bases. CDR3 length equals 15 residues.

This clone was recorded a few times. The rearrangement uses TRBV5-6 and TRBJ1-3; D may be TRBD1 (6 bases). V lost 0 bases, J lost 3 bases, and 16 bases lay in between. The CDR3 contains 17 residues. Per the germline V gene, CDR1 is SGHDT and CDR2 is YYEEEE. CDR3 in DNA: TGTGCCAGCAGCTTGGCCCTCAGGGGTCAGGGTGGAAACACCATATATTTT. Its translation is CASSLALRGQGGNTIYF.

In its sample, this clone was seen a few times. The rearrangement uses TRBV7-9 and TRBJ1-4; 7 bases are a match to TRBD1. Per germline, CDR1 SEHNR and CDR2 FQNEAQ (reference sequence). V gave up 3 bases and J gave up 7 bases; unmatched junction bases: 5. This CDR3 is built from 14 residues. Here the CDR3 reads CASSLGQRVEKLFF. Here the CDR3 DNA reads TGTGCCAGCAGCTTGGGACAGAGGGTTGAAAAACTGTTTTTT.

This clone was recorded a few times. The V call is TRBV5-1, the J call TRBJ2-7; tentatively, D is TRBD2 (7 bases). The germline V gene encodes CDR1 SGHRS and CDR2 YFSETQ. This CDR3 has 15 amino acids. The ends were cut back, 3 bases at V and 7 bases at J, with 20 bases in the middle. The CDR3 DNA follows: TGCGCCAGCAGCTACAGGGCGGGGGCGGAGGGGGAGCAGTACTTC. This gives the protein CASSYRAGAEGEQYF.

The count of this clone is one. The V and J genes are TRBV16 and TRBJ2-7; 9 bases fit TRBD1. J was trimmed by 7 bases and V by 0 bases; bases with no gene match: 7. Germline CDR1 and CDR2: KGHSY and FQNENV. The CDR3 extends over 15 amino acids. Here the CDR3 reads CASSQSPTGGSEQYF. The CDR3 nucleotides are TGTGCCAGCAGCCAATCCCCGACAGGGGGAAGTGAGCAGTACTTC. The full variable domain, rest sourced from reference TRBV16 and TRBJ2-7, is GEEVAQTPKHLVRGEGQKAKLYCAPIKGHSYVFWYQQVLKNEFKFLISFQNENVFDETGMPKERFSAKCLPNSPCSLEIQATKLEDSAVYFCASSQSPTGGSEQYFGPGTRLTVT.

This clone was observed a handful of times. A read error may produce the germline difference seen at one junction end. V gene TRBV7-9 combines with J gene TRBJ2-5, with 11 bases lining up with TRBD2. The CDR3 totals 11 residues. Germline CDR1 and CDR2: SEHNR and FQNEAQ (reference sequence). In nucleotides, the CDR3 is TGTGCCAGCAGCCGGACTAGCGGGCCTCACTTC. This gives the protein CASSRTSGPHF.

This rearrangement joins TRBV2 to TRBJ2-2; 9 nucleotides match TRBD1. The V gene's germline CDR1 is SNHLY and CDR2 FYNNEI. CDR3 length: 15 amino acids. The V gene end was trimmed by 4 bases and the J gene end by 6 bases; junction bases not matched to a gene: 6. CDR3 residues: CASSGGQGQAGELFF. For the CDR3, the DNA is TGTGCCAGCAGTGGAGGACAGGGGCAAGCCGGGGAGCTGTTTTTT.

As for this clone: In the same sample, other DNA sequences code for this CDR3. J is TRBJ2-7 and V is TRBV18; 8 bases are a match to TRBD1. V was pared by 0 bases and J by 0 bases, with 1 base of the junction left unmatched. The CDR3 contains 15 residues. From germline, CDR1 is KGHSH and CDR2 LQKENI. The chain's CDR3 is CASSPPGTGSYEQYF. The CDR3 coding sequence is TGTGCCAGCTCACCACCCGGGACAGGCTCCTACGAGCAGTACTTC.

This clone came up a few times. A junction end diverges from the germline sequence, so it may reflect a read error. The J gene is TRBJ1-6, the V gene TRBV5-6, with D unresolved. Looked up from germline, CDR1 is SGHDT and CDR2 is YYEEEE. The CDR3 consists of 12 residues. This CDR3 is CASTSYNSPLHF. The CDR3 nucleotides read TGTGCCAGCACCTCCTACAATTCACCCCTCCACTTT.

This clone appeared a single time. The CDR3 bases are TGCGCCAGCAGCCGGGACAGCTCCTCTGGGGCCAACGTCCTGACTTTC. Translating it yields CASSRDSSSGANVLTF. The J gene is TRBJ2-6, the V gene TRBV4-3, with 7 positions matching TRBD1. Germline V gives CDR1 LGHNA, CDR2 YSLEER. Unmatched junction bases numbered 3, after V lost 4 bases and J lost 0 bases. The CDR3 has 16 amino acids.

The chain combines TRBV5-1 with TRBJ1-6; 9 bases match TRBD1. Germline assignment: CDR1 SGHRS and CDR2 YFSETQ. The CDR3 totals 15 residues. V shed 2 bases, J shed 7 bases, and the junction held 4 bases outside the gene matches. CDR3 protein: CASSFMGQGNSPLHF. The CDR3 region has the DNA TGCGCCAGCAGCTTTATGGGACAGGGAAATTCACCCCTCCACTTT.

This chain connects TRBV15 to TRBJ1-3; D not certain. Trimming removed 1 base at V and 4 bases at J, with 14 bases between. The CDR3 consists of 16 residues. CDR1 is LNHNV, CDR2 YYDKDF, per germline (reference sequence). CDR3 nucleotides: TGTGCCACCAGCAGAGCCCGGCCGGACTCGGGAAACACCATATATTTT. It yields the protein CATSRARPDSGNTIYF.

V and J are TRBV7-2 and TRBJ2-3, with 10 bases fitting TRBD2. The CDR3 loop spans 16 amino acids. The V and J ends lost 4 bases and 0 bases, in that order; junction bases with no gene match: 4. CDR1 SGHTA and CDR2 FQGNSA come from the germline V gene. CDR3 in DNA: TGTGCCAGCAGCTCGGGACTAGCGATAAGCACAGATACGCAGTATTTT. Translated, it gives CASSSGLAISTDTQYF.

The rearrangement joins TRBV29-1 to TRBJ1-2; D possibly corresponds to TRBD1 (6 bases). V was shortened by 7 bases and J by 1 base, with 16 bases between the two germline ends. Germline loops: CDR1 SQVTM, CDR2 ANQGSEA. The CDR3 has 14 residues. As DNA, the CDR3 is TGCAGCGCCCCTGAGGGGGGGGTTAACTATGGCTACACCTTC. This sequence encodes CSAPEGGVNYGYTF.

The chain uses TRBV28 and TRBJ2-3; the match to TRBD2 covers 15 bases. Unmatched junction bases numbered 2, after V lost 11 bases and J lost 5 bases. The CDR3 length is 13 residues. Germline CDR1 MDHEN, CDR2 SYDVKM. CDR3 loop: CAGTSGGLDTQYF. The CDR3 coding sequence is TGTGCCGGGACTAGCGGGGGGCTAGATACGCAGTATTTT.

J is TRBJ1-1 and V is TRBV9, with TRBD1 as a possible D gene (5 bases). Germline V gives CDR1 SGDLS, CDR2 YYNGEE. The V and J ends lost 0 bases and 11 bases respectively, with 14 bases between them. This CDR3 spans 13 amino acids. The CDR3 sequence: CASSVVMGGEAFF. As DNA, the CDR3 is TGTGCCAGCAGCGTAGTAATGGGAGGGGAGGCTTTCTTT.